The T cell receptor (beta chain) under discussion was sequenced for a study of Tregs in tolerant kidney transplant recipients. General study results and limits: No direct test of biological reproducibility was done here.

Using immunoSEQ multiplex PCR, the repertoire was profiled, and TCRdb retains in-frame clones only, with some absent. The sample totals 45,000 to 55,000 clones; its top ten clones hold around 0.8%. Remarks on this clone: Its matching antigen is unknown. The CDR3 is cut off 3 residues early in the read; its end comes from the germline J gene.

CDR3 size: 15 residues. The V gene's germline CDR1 is SGHTA and CDR2 FQGTGA. The trim removed 5 bases at V and 6 bases at J, leaving 8 bases unmatched. The chain has TRBV7-3 and TRBJ2-1; 9 positions match TRBD2. The sequence was collected from a human donor who received a combined kidney and bone marrow transplant. Sequencing used CD4+ T cells from blood, obtained before the transplant. The CDR3 protein is CASSPVAGAGNEQFF. The covered CDR3 bases are TGTGCCAGCAGCCCTGTAGCGGGAGCAGGCAATGAG.